These 21 T cell receptor beta chains originate from one sample sequenced in a study of cytomegalovirus exposure and HLA in healthy donors. Vbeta (60) and Jbeta (13) primers were used in the PCR. Profiling relied on immunoSEQ multiplex PCR, and the TCRdb table lists in-frame clones only, not all of them. The sample yields some 140,000 clones, 60% to 85% seen once. Input material: PBMCs. The receptors shown here come from a man aged 25-45 years in good health and CMV-seronegative.

The J gene is TRBJ2-3, the V gene TRBV2; D is uncertain. Germline V gene sequence: CDR1 SNHLY, CDR2 FYNNEI. The V gene lost 7 bases and the J gene lost 2 bases, with 16 bases spanning the gap. There are 15 residues in the CDR3. CDR3 sequence (DNA): TGTGCCAGCATACCCCCCCAGGCCTACACAGATACGCAGTATTTT. Residues: CASIPPQAYTDTQYF.

The J gene is TRBJ1-6, the V gene TRBV6-4; 7 bases agree with TRBD1. The CDR3 length is 14 residues. The germline V gene encodes CDR1 MRHNA and CDR2 SNTAGT. J was trimmed by 3 bases and V by 6 bases; bases with no gene match: 2. The CDR3 DNA is TGTGCCAGCAGGGGGACAGACTATAATTCACCCCTCCACTTT. This sequence encodes CASRGTDYNSPLHF.

The chain joins TRBV4-3 to TRBJ1-1, with 7 bases that match TRBD1. CDR1 is LGHNA, CDR2 YSLEER, per germline. The CDR3 is 13 amino acids. Unmatched junction bases numbered 3, after V lost 3 bases and J lost 5 bases. CDR3 region: CASSQYRGTEAFF. The CDR3 bases are TGCGCCAGCAGCCAGTACAGGGGTACTGAAGCTTTCTTT.

The chain couples TRBV9 to TRBJ2-5; 7 nucleotides line up with TRBD2. The CDR3 loop spans 14 amino acids. Germline V gene data show CDR1 as SGDLS and CDR2 as YYNGEE. Unmatched junction bases numbered 4, after V lost 0 bases and J lost 5 bases. CDR3: CASSVGEGLETQYF. The CDR3, as DNA: TGTGCCAGCAGCGTAGGGGAGGGTTTGGAGACCCAGTACTTC.

Only one count was recorded for this clone. The chain recombines TRBV4-3 with TRBJ1-6; 7 nucleotides line up with TRBD1. The CDR3 totals 16 residues. V shed 1 base, J shed 11 bases, and the junction held 11 bases outside the gene matches. Looked up from germline, CDR1 is LGHNA and CDR2 is YSLEER. CDR3 DNA sequence: TGCGCCAGCAGCCAAGTGTCAGGGCAGGGGGGTCCACCCCTCCACTTT. It yields the protein CASSQVSGQGGPPLHF.

The chain uses TRBV7-9 and TRBJ2-5; TRBD2 aligns across 8 bases. Germline lookup yields CDR1 SEHNR and CDR2 FQNEAQ (reference sequence). J lost 1 base, V lost 1 base, and 8 bases had no gene match. The CDR3 loop spans 17 amino acids. CDR3 bases: TGTGCCAGCAGCTTAGTCGCGGGGGGCTGGTCCCAAGAGACCCAGTACTTC. It translates to CASSLVAGGWSQETQYF.

The chain uses TRBV10-3 and TRBJ2-2; 7 bases are a match to TRBD2. Germline CDR1 and CDR2: ENHRY and SYGVKD. The CDR3 has 17 amino acids. Trimming cost V 6 bases and J 0 bases; bases outside gene matches: 10. This CDR3 is CAIRPTRGRPNTGELFF. DNA of the CDR3: TGTGCCATCAGACCAACGCGGGGGAGACCGAACACCGGGGAGCTGTTTTTT.

The V call is TRBV7-2, the J call TRBJ1-2, with 8 positions matching TRBD1. Germline lookup yields CDR1 SGHTA and CDR2 FQGNSA. J was trimmed by 5 bases and V by 5 bases; bases with no gene match: 7. The CDR3 is 14 amino acids. CDR3 nucleotides: TGTGCCAGCAGCCGCAGGGGGCAAAGTTATGGCTACACCTTC. It specifies CASSRRGQSYGYTF.

The V call is TRBV7-8, the J call TRBJ1-5, with D possibly TRBD1 on 5 matching bases. Looked up from germline, CDR1 is SGHVS and CDR2 is FQNEAQ. The germline V and J ends were trimmed by 5 bases and 7 bases, with 18 bases remaining between them. The CDR3 has 15 residues. As DNA, the CDR3 is TGTGCCAGCAGCCAAGGCCCGGGCAGGGCGCAGCCCCAGCATTTT. It encodes CASSQGPGRAQPQHF.

V is TRBV7-8 and J is TRBJ2-3, with a weak D call TRBD1 (6 bases). The CDR3 extends over 14 amino acids. Germline assignment: CDR1 SGHVS and CDR2 FQNEAQ. Trimming left V 2 bases short and J 2 bases short, with 8 bases between. CDR3 in DNA: TGTGCCAGCAGCTTATTGGGGGCCACAGATACGCAGTATTTT. Amino acid sequence: CASSLLGATDTQYF.

V usage is TRBV6-5 and J usage is TRBJ2-3, with a possible D match to TRBD2 (6 bases). Germline CDR1 is MNHEY and CDR2 is SVGAGI. The CDR3 runs to 16 residues. V lost 0 bases, J lost 2 bases, and 12 bases lay in between. Here the CDR3 reads CASSYSMGGPTDTQYF. The CDR3 nucleotides are TGTGCCAGCAGTTACTCGATGGGGGGTCCCACAGATACGCAGTATTTT.

The CDR3 sequence: CASSYSIGGGPYEQYF. The CDR3 DNA reads as TGTGCCAGCAGTTACTCGATCGGGGGAGGGCCCTACGAGCAGTACTTC. This chain uses TRBV6-5 with TRBJ2-7, with 7 bases lining up with TRBD2. CDR1 and CDR2 from the germline V gene are MNHEY and SVGAGI. This CDR3 spans 16 amino acids. The J segment lost 2 bases and the V segment lost 0 bases, leaving 7 bases of the junction unmatched.

The chain recombines TRBV5-6 with TRBJ2-3; 10 nucleotides match TRBD2. The junction had 6 bases not matched to a gene; V was cut back by 4 bases and J by 4 bases. CDR3 size: 15 residues. The germline V gene encodes CDR1 SGHDT and CDR2 YYEEEE. The CDR3 bases are TGTGCCAGCAGCCCCACTAGCGGGAACGCAGATACGCAGTATTTT. Its protein is CASSPTSGNADTQYF.

The chain uses TRBV19 and TRBJ1-1; TRBD1 matches at 7 bases. V shed 7 bases, J shed 8 bases, and the junction held 7 bases outside the gene matches. The CDR3 is 12 amino acids. Germline V gene lookup returns CDR1 LNHDA and CDR2 SQIVND (reference sequence). As DNA, the CDR3 is TGTGCCAGTACCCAGACAGGGTCGGAAGCTTTCTTT. It encodes CASTQTGSEAFF.

This clone was found a few times. V is TRBV2 and J is TRBJ2-5; no clear D. Trimming cost V 6 bases and J 5 bases, with 7 bases left between them. Per the germline V gene, CDR1 is SNHLY and CDR2 is FYNNEI. The CDR3 extends over 11 amino acids. CDR3 residues: CASRGMETQYF. Here the CDR3 DNA reads TGTGCCAGCAGGGGCATGGAGACCCAGTACTTC.

CDR3 bases: TGTGCCAGTAGCCCCGTGGGCGGGTACAATGAGCAGTTCTTC. Residues: CASSPVGGYNEQFF. This sequence joins TRBV19 and TRBJ2-1, with D tentatively TRBD2 (5 bases). Germline CDR1 and CDR2: LNHDA and SQIVND (reference sequence). Trimming removed 6 bases from V and 4 bases from J, with 13 bases in between. This CDR3 comprises 14 residues. Variable domain in full (rest from reference TRBV19 and TRBJ2-1): DGGITQSPKYLFRKEGQNVTLSCEQNLNHDAMYWYRQDPGQGLRLIYYSQIVNDFQKGDIAEGYSVSREKKESFPLTVTSAQKNPTAFYLCASSPVGGYNEQFFGPGTRLTVL.

The chain joins TRBV27 to TRBJ2-7; 11 positions match TRBD1. The ends lost 2 bases at V and 7 bases at J; junction bases unmatched: 4. The CDR3 spans 14 residues. Per the germline V gene, CDR1 is MNHEY and CDR2 is SMNVEV (reference sequence). The CDR3: CASSLGQGAWEQYF. CDR3 DNA: TGTGCCAGCAGTTTAGGACAGGGGGCATGGGAGCAGTACTTC.

V usage is TRBV28 and J usage is TRBJ1-5, with 7 bases identical to TRBD1. The CDR3 has 16 residues. Per the germline V gene, CDR1 is MDHEN and CDR2 is SYDVKM. The J segment lost 3 bases and the V segment lost 0 bases, leaving 5 bases of the junction unmatched. CDR3 region: CASSLWTGMNNQPQHF. CDR3 bases: TGTGCCAGCAGTTTATGGACAGGGATGAACAATCAGCCCCAGCATTTT.

This chain links TRBV4-1 with TRBJ1-2, with a weak D call TRBD1 (5 bases). Germline CDR1 reads MGHRA; CDR2 reads YSYEKL. This CDR3 comprises 14 residues. V was clipped by 1 base and J by 3 bases, with 9 bases between them. In DNA form, the CDR3 reads TGCGCCAGCAGCCAAGCCCAAGGGGACTATGGCTACACCTTC. It yields the protein CASSQAQGDYGYTF.

The chain joins TRBV29-1 to TRBJ1-2; D might be TRBD1 (5 bases). From germline, CDR1 is SQVTM and CDR2 ANQGSEA. V was cut by 2 bases and J by 4 bases, with 11 bases left in between. There are 13 residues in the CDR3. CDR3 coding DNA: TGCAGCGTTGAAACGGGGGACGGCTATGGCTACACCTTC. Amino acids: CSVETGDGYGYTF.

This clone turned up a few times. The genes are TRBV21-1 and TRBJ1-6; the table names TRBD1, a call not compared with the DNA. TRBV21-1 is tagged as a pseudogene. CDR3 length: 14 amino acids. CDR3 in amino acids: CASSRRAVDSPLHF. In nucleotides, the CDR3 is TGTGCCAGCAGCCGCAGGGCGGTTGATTCACCCCTCCACTTT.